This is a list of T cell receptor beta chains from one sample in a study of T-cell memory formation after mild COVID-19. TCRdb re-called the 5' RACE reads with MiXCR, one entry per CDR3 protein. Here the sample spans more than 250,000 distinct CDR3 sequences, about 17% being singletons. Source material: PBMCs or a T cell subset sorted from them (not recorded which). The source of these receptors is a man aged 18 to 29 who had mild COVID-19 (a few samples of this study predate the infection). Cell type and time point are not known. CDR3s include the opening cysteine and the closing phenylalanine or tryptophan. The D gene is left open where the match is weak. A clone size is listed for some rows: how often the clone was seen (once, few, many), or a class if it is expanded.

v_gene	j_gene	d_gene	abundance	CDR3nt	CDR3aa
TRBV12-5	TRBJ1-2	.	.	TGTGCTAGTTGTTTGTTTGCAGGGGATAACTATGGCTACACCTTC	CASCLFAGDNYGYTF
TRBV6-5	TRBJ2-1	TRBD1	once	TGTGCCAGCAGTTACTTCCAGGGGGTCAATGAGCAGTTCTTC	CASSYFQGVNEQFF
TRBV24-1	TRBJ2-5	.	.	TGTGCCACCAGTGATCGGGTGCAGACCCAGTACTTC	CATSDRVQTQYF
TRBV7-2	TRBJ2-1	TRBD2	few	TGTGCCAGCAGCGAGACTAGCGGGGGACGGGGTGAGCAGTTCTTC	CASSETSGGRGEQFF
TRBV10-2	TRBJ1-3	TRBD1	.	TGCGCCAGCAGTCCTCTCGACAGGGCCAACACCATATATTTT	CASSPLDRANTIYF
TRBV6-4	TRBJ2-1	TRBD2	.	TGTGCCAGCAGTGACGCTAGCGGGGCATACAATGAGCAGTTCTTC	CASSDASGAYNEQFF
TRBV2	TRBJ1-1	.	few	TGTGCCAGCACCCTGGGCGACAGTGGGAACACTGAAGCTTTCTTT	CASTLGDSGNTEAFF
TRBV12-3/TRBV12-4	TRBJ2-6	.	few	TGTGCCAGCAGCCCCCTCACGGTCCTGACTTTC	CASSPLTVLTF
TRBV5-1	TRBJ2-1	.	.	TGCGCCAGCAGCTCCCAGGACCATTACAATGAGCAGTTCTTC	CASSSQDHYNEQFF
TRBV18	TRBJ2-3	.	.	TGTGCCAGCTCACGCCCCCCCAAAGGAGATACGCAGTATTTT	CASSRPPKGDTQYF
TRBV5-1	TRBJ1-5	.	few	TGCGCCAGCAGCTTGGGACTTGTAAATCAGCCCCAGCATTTT	CASSLGLVNQPQHF
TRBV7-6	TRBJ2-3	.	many	TGTGCCAGCAGCTTAGGGACAACGAGGACAGATACGCAGTATTTT	CASSLGTTRTDTQYF
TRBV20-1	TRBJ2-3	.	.	TGCAGTGCTAGAGATCCGGGGTCTAGCACAGATACGCAGTATTTT	CSARDPGSSTDTQYF
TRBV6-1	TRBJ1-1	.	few	TGTGCCAGCAGTCCTCATGAAGCTTTCTTT	CASSPHEAFF
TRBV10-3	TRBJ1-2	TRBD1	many	TGTGCCATCATGGGACAGGCGAAGGACTATGGCTACACCTTC	CAIMGQAKDYGYTF
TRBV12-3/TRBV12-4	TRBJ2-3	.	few	TGTGCCAGCAGGACGACCGGCGCAGATACGCAGTATTTT	CASRTTGADTQYF
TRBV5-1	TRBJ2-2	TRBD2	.	TGCGCCAGCAGCTCCCGGACTAGCGTGGGAAGCGGGGAGCTGTTTTTT	CASSSRTSVGSGELFF
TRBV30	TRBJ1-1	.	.	TGTGCCTGGAGTCCAGTGTGGGGCACTGAAGCTTTCTTT	CAWSPVWGTEAFF
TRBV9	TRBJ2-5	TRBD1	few	TGTGCCAGCAGCCCAAGACAGGGTGAGACCCAGTACTTC	CASSPRQGETQYF
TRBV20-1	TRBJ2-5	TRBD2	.	TGCAGTGCGAGCGGGGGGGCCTCAGAGACCCAGTACTTC	CSASGGASETQYF
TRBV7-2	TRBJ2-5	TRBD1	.	TGTGCCAGCAGCTCAAAGGACAGGGGGCAGGAGACCCAGTACTTC	CASSSKDRGQETQYF
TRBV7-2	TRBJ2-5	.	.	TGTGCCAGCAGCACCTTTCGTCCAGGGGAGGGAGAGACCCAGTACTTC	CASSTFRPGEGETQYF
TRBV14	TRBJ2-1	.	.	TGTGCCAGCAGCCTTGGGGTGCAGGGGATTCTCTTC	CASSLGVQGILF
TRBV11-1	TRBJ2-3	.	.	TGTGCCAGCAGCTTACCGGGCGAGACCCTCACAGATACGCAGTATTTT	CASSLPGETLTDTQYF
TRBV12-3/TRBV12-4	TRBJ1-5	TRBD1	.	TGTGCCAGCACCAATGGGACAGGGACACAGCCCCAGCATTTT	CASTNGTGTQPQHF
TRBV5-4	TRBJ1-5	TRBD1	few	TGTGCCAGCAGCGTAGGACAGGGGCTCGATCAGCCCCAGCATTTT	CASSVGQGLDQPQHF
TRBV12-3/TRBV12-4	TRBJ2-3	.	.	TGTGCCAGCACCACTCTCGGAGGGGATACGCAGTATTTT	CASTTLGGDTQYF
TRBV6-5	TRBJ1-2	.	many	TGTGCCAGCAGTTACTCGATTAGCCCAAACTATGGCTACACCTTC	CASSYSISPNYGYTF
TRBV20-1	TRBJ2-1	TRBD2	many	TGCAGTGCTAGAGATCCCCGACTAGCGACCGACAATGAGCAGTTCTTC	CSARDPRLATDNEQFF
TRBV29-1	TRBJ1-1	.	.	TGCAGCGTTCCCCAACAGGGATGGACTGAAGCTTTCTTT	CSVPQQGWTEAFF
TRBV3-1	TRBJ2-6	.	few	TGTGCCAGCAGCCAAGGCGTGGCCTCTGGGGCCAACGTCCTGACTTTC	CASSQGVASGANVLTF
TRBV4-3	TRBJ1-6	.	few	TGCGCCAGCAGCCCCCCAGGGTATAGGTCACCCCTCCACTTT	CASSPPGYRSPLHF
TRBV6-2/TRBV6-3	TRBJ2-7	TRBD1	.	TGTGCCAGCAGTCGCCGACAGGGACACGAGCAGTACTTC	CASSRRQGHEQYF
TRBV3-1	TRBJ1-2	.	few	TGTGCCAGCAGCCCACAGGCTTTCTATGGCTACACCTTC	CASSPQAFYGYTF
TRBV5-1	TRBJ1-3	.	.	TGCGCCAGCAGCTTGACCGGGCCCAAGGGGAGCACCATATATTTT	CASSLTGPKGSTIYF
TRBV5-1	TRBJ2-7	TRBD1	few	TGCGCCAGCAGCTTGGAGGACAGGGTACCCGAGCAGTACTTC	CASSLEDRVPEQYF
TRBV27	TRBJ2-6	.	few	TGTGCCAGCAGTTTACAGGGTTGGGGGGCCAACGTCCTGACTTTC	CASSLQGWGANVLTF
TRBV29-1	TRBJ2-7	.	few	TGCAGCGTTGAAGATCCCGGGGACTCCTACGAGCAGTACTTC	CSVEDPGDSYEQYF